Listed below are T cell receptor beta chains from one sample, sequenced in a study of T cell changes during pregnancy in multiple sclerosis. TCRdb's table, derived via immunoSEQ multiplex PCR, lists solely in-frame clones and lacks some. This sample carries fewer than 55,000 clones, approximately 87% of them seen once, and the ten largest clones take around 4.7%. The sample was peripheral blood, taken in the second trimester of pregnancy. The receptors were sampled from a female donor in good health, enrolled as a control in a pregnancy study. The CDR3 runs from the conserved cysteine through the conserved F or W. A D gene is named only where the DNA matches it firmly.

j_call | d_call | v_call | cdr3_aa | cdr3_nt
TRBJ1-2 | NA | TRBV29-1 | CSVEEGAASNYGYTF | TGCAGCGTTGAAGAGGGGGCAGCGTCTAACTATGGCTACACCTTC
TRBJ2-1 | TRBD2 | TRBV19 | CASSIEGSGRAGEQFF | TGTGCCAGTAGTATAGAGGGAAGCGGGAGGGCCGGTGAGCAGTTCTTC
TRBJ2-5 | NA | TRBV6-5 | CASSSWAEGTQYF | TGTGCCAGCAGTTCGTGGGCGGAGGGGACCCAGTACTTC
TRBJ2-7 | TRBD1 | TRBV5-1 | CASSSMTGMDEQYF | TGCGCCAGCAGCTCAATGACAGGGATGGACGAGCAGTACTTC
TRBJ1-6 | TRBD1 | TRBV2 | CASSERGQRPIDSPLHF | TGTGCCAGCAGTGAAAGGGGACAGCGGCCCATTGATTCACCCCTCCACTTT
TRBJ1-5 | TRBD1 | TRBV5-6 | CASSRTGGFGSNQPQHF | TGTGCCAGCAGCAGGACAGGGGGCTTTGGGAGCAATCAGCCCCAGCATTTT
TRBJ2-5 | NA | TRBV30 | CAWSVVETQYF | TGTGCCTGGAGTGTCGTAGAGACCCAGTACTTC
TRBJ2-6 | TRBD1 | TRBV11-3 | CASSPLDRARPGANVLTF | TGTGCCAGCAGCCCCCTGGACAGGGCAAGGCCTGGGGCCAACGTCCTGACTTTC
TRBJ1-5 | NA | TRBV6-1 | CASSATYQPQHF | TGTGCCAGCAGTGCGACTTACCAGCCCCAGCATTTT
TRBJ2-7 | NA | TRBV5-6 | CASSPGWSYEQYF | TGTGCCAGCAGCCCAGGTTGGTCCTACGAGCAGTACTTC